This TCR beta chain stems from a study of T-cell reconstitution after alpha-beta-depleted transplantation in children. General study points: Surviving recipient T cells and intrathymic progenitors accounted for some patients' high TCRbeta diversity at day 60.

From germline, CDR1 is ENHRY and CDR2 SYGVKD. CDR3 size: 14 residues. V lost 6 bases and J 2 bases, leaving 14 bases between the germline ends. Unique molecular identifiers featured in how the TCRbeta library was prepared. TCRdb used MiXCR to reprocess the PCR reads, holding one entry per CDR3 protein. The table lists approximately 1,000,000 distinct CDR3 sequences, less than 30% of them singletons. This clonotype was seen a few times. Its antigen is not known. This receptor was taken from a boy less than two years old who had a stem cell transplant for SCID, so the T cells may come from the graft donor. Sequencing was performed on PBMCs, mostly from graft donor cells, taken 360 days after TCRalphabeta/CD19-depleted stem cell transplant. This chain connects TRBV10-3 to TRBJ2-7; perhaps TRBD2 as D (5 bases). The CDR3 reads CAISDAGETYEQYF. CDR3 coding DNA: TGTGCCATCAGCGACGCCGGGGAGACCTACGAGCAGTACTTC.